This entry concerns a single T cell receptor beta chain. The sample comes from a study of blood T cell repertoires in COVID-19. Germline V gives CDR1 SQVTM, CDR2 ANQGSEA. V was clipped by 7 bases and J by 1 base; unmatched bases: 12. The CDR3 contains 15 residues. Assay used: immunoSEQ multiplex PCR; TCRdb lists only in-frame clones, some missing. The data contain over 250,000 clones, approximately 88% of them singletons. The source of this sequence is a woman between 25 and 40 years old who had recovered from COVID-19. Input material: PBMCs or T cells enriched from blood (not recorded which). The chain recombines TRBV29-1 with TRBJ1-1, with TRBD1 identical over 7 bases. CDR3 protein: CSAEFTGARNTEAFF. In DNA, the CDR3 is TGCAGCGCCGAATTTACAGGGGCGCGGAACACTGAAGCTTTCTTT.